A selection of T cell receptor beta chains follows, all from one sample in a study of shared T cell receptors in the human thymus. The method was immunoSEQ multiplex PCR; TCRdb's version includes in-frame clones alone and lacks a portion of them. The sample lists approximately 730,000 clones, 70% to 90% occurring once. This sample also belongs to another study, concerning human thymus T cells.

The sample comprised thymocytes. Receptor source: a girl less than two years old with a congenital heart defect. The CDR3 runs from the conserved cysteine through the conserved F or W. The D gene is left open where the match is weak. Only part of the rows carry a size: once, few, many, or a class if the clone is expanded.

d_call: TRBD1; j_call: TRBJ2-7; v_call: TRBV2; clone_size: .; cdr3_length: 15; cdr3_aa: CASSDPWTGSYEQYF; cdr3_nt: TGTGCCAGCAGTGATCCTTGGACAGGGTCCTACGAGCAGTACTTC
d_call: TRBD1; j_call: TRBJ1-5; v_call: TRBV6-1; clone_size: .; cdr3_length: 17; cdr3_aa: CASSDYKDREEDQPQHF; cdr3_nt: TGTGCCAGCAGTGACTATAAAGACAGGGAGGAAGATCAGCCCCAGCATTTT
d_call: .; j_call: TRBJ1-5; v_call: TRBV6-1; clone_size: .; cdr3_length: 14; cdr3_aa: CASSEAQINQPQHF; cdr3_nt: TGTGCCAGCAGTGAAGCACAGATCAATCAGCCCCAGCATTTT
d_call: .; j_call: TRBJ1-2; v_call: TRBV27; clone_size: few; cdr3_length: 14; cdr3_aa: CASRPEGWTGGYTF; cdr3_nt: TGTGCCAGCAGACCTGAGGGCTGGACGGGTGGCTACACCTTC
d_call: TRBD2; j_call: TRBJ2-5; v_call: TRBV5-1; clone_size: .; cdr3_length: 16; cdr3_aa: CASSPWTSGGRETQYF; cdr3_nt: TGCGCCAGCAGCCCCTGGACTAGCGGGGGGCGAGAGACCCAGTACTTC
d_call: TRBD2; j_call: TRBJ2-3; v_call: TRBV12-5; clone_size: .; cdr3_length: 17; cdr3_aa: CASGLPRLAVSTDTQYF; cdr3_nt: TGTGCTAGTGGTTTGCCCCGACTAGCGGTTAGCACAGATACGCAGTATTTT
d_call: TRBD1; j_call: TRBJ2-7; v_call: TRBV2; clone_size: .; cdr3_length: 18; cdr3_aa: CASSDDRGTKLGEYEQYF; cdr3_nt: TGTGCCAGCAGTGATGACAGGGGAACAAAGCTAGGAGAATACGAGCAGTACTTC
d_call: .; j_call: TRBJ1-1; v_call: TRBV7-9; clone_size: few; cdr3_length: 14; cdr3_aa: CASSCRRLGAQAFF; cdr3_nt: TGTGCCAGCAGCTGTAGACGACTGGGGGCGCAAGCTTTCTTT
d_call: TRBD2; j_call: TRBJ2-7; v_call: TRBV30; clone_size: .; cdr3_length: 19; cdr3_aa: CAWSVGTGETSGGGYEQYF; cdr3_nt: TGTGCCTGGAGTGTCGGGACAGGGGAGACTAGCGGGGGGGGGTACGAGCAGTACTTC
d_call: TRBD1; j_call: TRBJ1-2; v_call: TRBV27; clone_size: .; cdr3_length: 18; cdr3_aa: CASSLYPGQTPPNYGYTF; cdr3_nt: TGTGCCAGCAGCCTCTATCCGGGACAGACTCCTCCTAACTATGGCTACACCTTC
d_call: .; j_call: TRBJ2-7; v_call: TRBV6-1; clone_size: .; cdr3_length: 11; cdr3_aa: CASDRTYEQYF; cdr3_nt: TGTGCCTCAGACAGGACTTACGAGCAGTACTTC
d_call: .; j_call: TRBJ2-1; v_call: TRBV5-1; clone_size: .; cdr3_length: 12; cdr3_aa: CASRGSRGEQFF; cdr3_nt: TGCGCCAGCAGGGGATCACGGGGGGAGCAGTTCTTC
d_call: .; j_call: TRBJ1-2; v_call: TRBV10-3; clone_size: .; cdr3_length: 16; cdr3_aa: CAISTVPLHRNYGYTF; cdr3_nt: TGTGCCATCAGTACTGTCCCACTCCACAGGAACTATGGCTACACCTTC
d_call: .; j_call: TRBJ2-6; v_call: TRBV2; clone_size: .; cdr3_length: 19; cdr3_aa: CARGEGGPREWAGANVLTF; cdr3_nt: TGTGCCAGGGGGGAGGGGGGCCCTCGCGAATGGGCTGGGGCCAACGTCCTGACTTTC
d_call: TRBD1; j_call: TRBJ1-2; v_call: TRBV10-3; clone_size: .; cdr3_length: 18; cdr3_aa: CAISEGGTPQGGNYGYTF; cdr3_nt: TGTGCCATCAGTGAGGGGGGGACACCGCAGGGGGGTAACTATGGCTACACCTTC
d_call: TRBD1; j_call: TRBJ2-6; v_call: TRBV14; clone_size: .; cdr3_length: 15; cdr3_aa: CASSYRGWGANVLTF; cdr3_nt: TGTGCCAGCAGCTACAGGGGGTGGGGGGCCAACGTCCTGACTTTC